The following is a TCR beta chain sequence with its context. The antigen remains unidentified. This record comes from a study of blood T cells in healthy people across ages. Study-wide results and caveats: Per-million-T-cell TCR beta diversity fell roughly linearly with age. It was found that TCR beta diversity correlated strongly with the percentage of naive T cells.

Germline V gives CDR1 MDHEN, CDR2 SYDVKM. V shed 4 bases and J shed 0 bases, with 10 bases lying between them. The CDR3 totals 14 residues. A second about 6 to 12 cycle PCR used barcoded and J-beta primers. Every sample returned 2.5 million or more CDR3-containing paired-end reads. TCRdb re-called the 5' RACE reads through MiXCR, storing one row per CDR3 protein. The sample holds roughly 800,000 distinct CDR3 sequences, about 26% seen once. Another study also made use of these data, one on T cells of mothers and their children. That work adds: It was through the M1S primer of the second PCR that sample barcodes and 2-4 random nucleotides were added.

The material sequenced was blood. The sequence was collected from a boy aged 5-17 years in good health. The rearrangement uses TRBV28 and TRBJ2-7; a weak D match, TRBD1 (5 bases). CDR3 residues: CASSSTVYSYEQYF. In DNA form, the CDR3 reads TGTGCCAGCAGTTCGACAGTTTACTCCTACGAGCAGTACTTC.